What follows is one T cell receptor beta chain and its context. The sample originates from a study of CDR3 diversity in severe acne. TCRdb recomputed calls from the PCR reads with MiXCR, one row per CDR3 protein. The data show 89,000 or so distinct CDR3 sequences, roughly half seen once. This CDR3 spans 15 amino acids. Trimming left V 2 bases short and J 0 bases short, with 11 bases between. This TCR derives from a male donor in good health, serving as a control. What was sequenced was blood. The rearrangement uses TRBV12-3 or TRBV12-4 and TRBJ2-7; D is unresolved. In DNA, the CDR3 is TGTGCCAGCAGTTTAATGGCAACAAGCTCCTACGAGCAGTACTTC. Protein product: CASSLMATSSYEQYF.